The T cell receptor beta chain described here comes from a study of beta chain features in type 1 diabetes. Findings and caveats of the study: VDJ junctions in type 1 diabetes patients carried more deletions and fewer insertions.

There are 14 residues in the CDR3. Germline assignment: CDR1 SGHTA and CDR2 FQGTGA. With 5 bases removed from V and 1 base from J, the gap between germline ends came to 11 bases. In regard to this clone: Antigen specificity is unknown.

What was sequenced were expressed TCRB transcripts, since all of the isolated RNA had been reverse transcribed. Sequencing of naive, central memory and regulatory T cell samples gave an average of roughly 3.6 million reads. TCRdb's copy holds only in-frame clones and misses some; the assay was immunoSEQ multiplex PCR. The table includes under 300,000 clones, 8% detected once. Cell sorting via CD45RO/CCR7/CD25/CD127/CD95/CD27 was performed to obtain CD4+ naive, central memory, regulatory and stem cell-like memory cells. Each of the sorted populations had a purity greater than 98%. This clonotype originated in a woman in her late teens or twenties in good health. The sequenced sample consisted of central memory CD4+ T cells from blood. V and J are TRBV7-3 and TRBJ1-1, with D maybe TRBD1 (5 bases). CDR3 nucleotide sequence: TGTGCCAGCAGCACAAGGGGTACGAACACTGAAGCTTTCTTT. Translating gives CASSTRGTNTEAFF. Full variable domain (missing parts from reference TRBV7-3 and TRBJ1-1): GAGVSQTPSNKVTEKGKYVELRCDPISGHTALYWYRQSLGQGPEFLIYFQGTGAADDSGLPNDRFFAVRPEGSVSTLKIQRTERGDSAVYLCASSTRGTNTEAFFGQGTRLTVV.